This T cell receptor (beta chain) comes out of a study of blood T cell repertoires in COVID-19. Looking at the study overall: Collection of acute and convalescent COVID-19 samples took place in the United States, Italy and Spain. PBMCs, B-cell-depleted T cells, or T cells provided the cDNA or gDNA that made up the material.

Original methodology: It was from reference gene primer amplification that nucleated cell counts were estimated. Assay: immunoSEQ multiplex PCR; the TCRdb copy retains only in-frame clones and omits some. That table supplies the V and J calls and clone size; D and trimming were determined from the DNA. The profile shows hundreds of thousands of clones, over 70% of them singletons. Sequenced: peripheral blood. The TCR originated in a woman older than 75 with acute or convalescent COVID-19.

The CDR3 protein is CSVSERNQPQHF. CDR3 DNA sequence: TGCAGCGTTTCTGAGCGAAATCAGCCCCAGCATTTT. V gene TRBV29-1 combines with J gene TRBJ1-5, with D hard to call. Trimming pared 5 bases from V and 4 bases from J, leaving 9 bases between. Germline assignment: CDR1 SQVTM and CDR2 ANQGSEA. This CDR3 has 12 residues.